The sequence of this T cell receptor beta chain was determined in a study of T cell responses to AZD1222 COVID-19 vaccine. Study-wide results and caveats: Unmutated variant regions are reportedly the target of nearly half of TCRs that are spike-specific. Spike-specific TCR breadth and depth grew following two AZD1222 doses. White British ancestry dominated among donors, who included more females, and clonal diversity was possibly underestimated. Sampling captured repertoires only after the peak T cell response.

Notes on this clone: Antigen specificity is unknown.

Generated by immunoSEQ multiplex PCR, the TCRdb table keeps only in-frame clones and is missing some. The profile shows 150,000 to 200,000 clones, 90% to 95% of them singletons. The specimen was peripheral blood, collected on day 0 of AZD1222 vaccination. The clonotype was recovered from an adult in good health.

The CDR3 protein is CASSQGRMGTGEQYF. Here the CDR3 DNA reads TGTGCCAGCAGCCAAGGCCGGATGGGGACGGGTGAGCAGTACTTC. The genes are TRBV3-1 (or the pseudogene TRBV3-2) and TRBJ2-7, with D perhaps matching TRBD1 or TRBD2 (5 bases each). V was cut by 1 base and J by 7 bases, with 17 bases left in between. This CDR3 spans 15 amino acids. Germline assignment: CDR1 LGHDT and CDR2 YNNKEL (reference sequence).